A selection of T cell receptor beta chains follows, all from one sample in a study of shared clonotypes between healthy human individuals. Here immunoSEQ multiplex PCR was the method, and the copy in TCRdb shows in-frame clones only, minus some. The data hold over a million clones, with 70% to 80% observed a single time. Sequenced sample: memory CD4+ T cells sorted from blood. The receptors were gathered from a man between 18 and 35 years old in good health. Each CDR3 is given with its conserved first and last residue. A D gene is named only where the DNA matches it firmly. Size is omitted from some rows. Given values are once, few, many or a class for expanded clones.

d_call	clone_size	v_call	j_call	cdr3_aa
TRBD1	NA	TRBV7-2	TRBJ1-2	CASSRRDRVDGYTF
NA	few	TRBV5-1	TRBJ1-2	CASSVDPANGYTF
NA	NA	TRBV6-6	TRBJ2-2	CASSYGRGNTGELFF
NA	NA	TRBV7-2	TRBJ1-3	CASSLGGRNTIYF
NA	NA	TRBV4-1	TRBJ1-4	CASSQETASEKLFF
NA	NA	TRBV6-5	TRBJ2-7	CASSYSIQGYEQYF
NA	NA	TRBV19	TRBJ1-5	CASSITGPHQPQHF
NA	NA	TRBV5-1	TRBJ2-3	CASSLGLAASTDTQYF
TRBD1	once	TRBV2	TRBJ2-5	CASSEGRGQETQYF
NA	once	TRBV5-6	TRBJ2-7	CASSLAVQAPNEQYF
NA	NA	TRBV28	TRBJ1-6	CASTRDTLNSPLHF
NA	NA	TRBV6-5	TRBJ2-5	CASSYTGLSETQYF
TRBD2	NA	TRBV9	TRBJ2-2	CASSVGEGGELFF
TRBD1	NA	TRBV29-1	TRBJ1-2	CSVDYTGGSRGGYTF
TRBD1	NA	TRBV5-5	TRBJ2-7	CASSTQGQGAGEQYF
TRBD1	NA	TRBV5-5	TRBJ1-2	CASSLAASGTGYGYTF
TRBD2	NA	TRBV10-1	TRBJ2-5	CASSSGRAVETQYF
NA	NA	TRBV4-1	TRBJ1-2	CASSREGAYYGYTF
NA	NA	TRBV18	TRBJ1-3	CASSRKVIGWQGKEDSGNTIYF
TRBD1	NA	TRBV18	TRBJ1-1	CASSPQTITSGQEAFF
NA	few	TRBV7-3	TRBJ2-1	CASSLRQATYNEQFF
NA	once	TRBV6-1	TRBJ2-4	CASSGNSPGKNIQYF
NA	NA	TRBV21-1	TRBJ2-3	CASSRLAGDDTQYF
NA	once	TRBV28	TRBJ2-7	CASSFTGLVGYEQYF
NA	NA	TRBV21-1	TRBJ2-7	CASSKGLAYEQYF
TRBD2	NA	TRBV19	TRBJ2-4	CASSILGLAGGPQYF
NA	NA	TRBV18	TRBJ2-3	CASSPSSLPDTQYF
NA	once	TRBV25-1	TRBJ1-1	CASSGRQVSPPNTEAFF
TRBD2	once	TRBV10-3	TRBJ2-3	CAISDTSGGVDTQYF
NA	NA	TRBV7-2	TRBJ2-5	CASSLDSGKPQETQYF
TRBD2	NA	TRBV6-5	TRBJ2-5	CATERSGGETQYF
TRBD1	few	TRBV28	TRBJ2-5	CASSLFPWGTGGKKTQYF
NA	NA	TRBV6-5	TRBJ2-2	CASTLPTSTGELFF
NA	NA	TRBV18	TRBJ2-2	CASSPGNTGELFF
TRBD2	once	TRBV19	TRBJ2-2	CASSIGPLMGGGWSGELFF
TRBD2	NA	TRBV29-1	TRBJ2-3	CSVGLAGETQYF
NA	NA	TRBV7-2	TRBJ2-2	CASSRKGPSGELFF
TRBD2	NA	TRBV2	TRBJ2-3	CASNAGVTDTQYF
NA	few	TRBV4-1	TRBJ1-2	CASSQAGDYNYGYTF
TRBD1	NA	TRBV30	TRBJ1-4	CATLGQFNEKLFF
TRBD1	NA	TRBV6-4	TRBJ2-1	CASSDTGGPRNEQFF
NA	NA	TRBV7-9	TRBJ2-1	CASSFGGGDNEQFF
NA	NA	TRBV7-2	TRBJ1-1	CASSLREGSNTEAFF
TRBD2	NA	TRBV19	TRBJ2-2	CASSMTSGGNTGELFF
TRBD2	NA	TRBV2	TRBJ2-1	CASKRGAGKAGGPGNEQFF
NA	NA	TRBV14	TRBJ2-1	CASSQDPGNEQFF
NA	NA	TRBV4-1	TRBJ1-1	CASSQGSRTFEAFF
TRBD2	NA	TRBV5-1	TRBJ2-7	CASSLAAGGSREQYF
TRBD2	NA	TRBV2	TRBJ2-7	CASRPSGVYEQYF
TRBD2	NA	TRBV7-8	TRBJ2-5	CASSLTGTSGQETQYF
NA	NA	TRBV5-1	TRBJ2-5	CASSRGLQETQYF
NA	once	TRBV7-2	TRBJ1-1	CASSSTGPVTEAFF
NA	NA	TRBV6-5	TRBJ2-7	CASSLEPTPRPYEQYF
NA	NA	TRBV6-5	TRBJ2-4	CASSYGQGPEDIQYF
TRBD1	NA	TRBV4-1	TRBJ1-4	CASSQDPEQAGQANEKLFF
TRBD2	NA	TRBV7-2	TRBJ2-1	CASLPPSGVGEQFF
TRBD1	NA	TRBV5-1	TRBJ2-3	CASSYDRVGDTQYF